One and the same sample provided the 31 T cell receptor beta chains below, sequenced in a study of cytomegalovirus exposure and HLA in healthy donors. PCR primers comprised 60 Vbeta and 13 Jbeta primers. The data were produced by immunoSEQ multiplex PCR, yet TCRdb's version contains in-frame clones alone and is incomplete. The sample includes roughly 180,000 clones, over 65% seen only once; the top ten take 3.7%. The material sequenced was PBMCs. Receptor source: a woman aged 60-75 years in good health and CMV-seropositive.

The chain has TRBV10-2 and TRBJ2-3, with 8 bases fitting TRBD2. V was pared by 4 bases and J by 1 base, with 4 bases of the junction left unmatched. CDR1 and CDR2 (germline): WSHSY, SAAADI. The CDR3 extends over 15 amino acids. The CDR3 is CASSGLTSGTDTQYF. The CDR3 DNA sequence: TGCGCCAGCAGTGGGTTGACTAGCGGCACAGATACGCAGTATTTT.

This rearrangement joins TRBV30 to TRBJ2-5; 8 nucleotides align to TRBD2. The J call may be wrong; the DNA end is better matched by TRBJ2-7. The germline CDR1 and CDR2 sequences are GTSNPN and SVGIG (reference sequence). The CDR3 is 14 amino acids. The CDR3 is CAWSRKGLEGEQYF. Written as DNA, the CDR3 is TGTGCCTGGAGTAGAAAGGGACTAGAAGGCGAGCAGTACTTC.

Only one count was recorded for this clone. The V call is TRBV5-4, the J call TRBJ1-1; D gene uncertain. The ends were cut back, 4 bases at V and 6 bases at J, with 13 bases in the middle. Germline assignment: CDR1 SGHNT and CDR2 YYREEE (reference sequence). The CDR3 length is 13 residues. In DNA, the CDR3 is TGTGCCAGCAGCCAAGAACTTGAGTCTGAAGCTTTCTTT. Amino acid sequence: CASSQELESEAFF.

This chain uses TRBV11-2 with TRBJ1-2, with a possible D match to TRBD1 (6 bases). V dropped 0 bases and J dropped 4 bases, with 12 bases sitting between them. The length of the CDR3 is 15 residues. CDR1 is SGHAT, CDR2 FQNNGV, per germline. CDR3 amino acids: CASSLDPRTAYGYTF. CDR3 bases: TGTGCCAGCAGCTTAGATCCCCGGACAGCCTATGGCTACACCTTC.

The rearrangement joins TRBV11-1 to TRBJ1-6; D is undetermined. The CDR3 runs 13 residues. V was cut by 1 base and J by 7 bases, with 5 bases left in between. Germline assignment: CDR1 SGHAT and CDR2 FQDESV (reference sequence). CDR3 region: CASSLVRNSPLHF. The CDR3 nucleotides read TGTGCCAGCAGCTTAGTACGGAATTCACCCCTCCACTTT.

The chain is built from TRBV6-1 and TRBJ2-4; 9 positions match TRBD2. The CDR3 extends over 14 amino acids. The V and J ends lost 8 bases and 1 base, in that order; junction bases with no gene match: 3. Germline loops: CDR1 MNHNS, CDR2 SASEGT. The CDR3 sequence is CASAGGRAKNIQYF. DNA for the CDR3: TGTGCCAGCGCGGGGGGGCGGGCCAAAAACATTCAGTACTTC.

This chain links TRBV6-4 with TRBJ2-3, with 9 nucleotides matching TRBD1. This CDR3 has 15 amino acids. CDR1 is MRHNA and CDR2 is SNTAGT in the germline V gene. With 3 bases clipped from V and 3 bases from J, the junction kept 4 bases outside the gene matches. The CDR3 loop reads CASSETGQGTDTQYF. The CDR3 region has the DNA TGTGCCAGCAGTGAAACGGGACAGGGAACAGATACGCAGTATTTT.

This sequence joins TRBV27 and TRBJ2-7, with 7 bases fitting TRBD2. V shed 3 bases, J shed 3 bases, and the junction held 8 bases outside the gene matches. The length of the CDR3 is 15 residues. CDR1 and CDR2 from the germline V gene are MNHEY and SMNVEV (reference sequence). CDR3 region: CASSLGGTIRYEQYF. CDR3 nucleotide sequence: TGTGCCAGCAGTTTGGGGGGGACCATCCGCTACGAGCAGTACTTC.

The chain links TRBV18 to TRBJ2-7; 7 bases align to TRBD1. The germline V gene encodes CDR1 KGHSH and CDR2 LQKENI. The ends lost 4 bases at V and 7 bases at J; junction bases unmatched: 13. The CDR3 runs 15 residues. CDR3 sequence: CASSQAEQGRREQYF. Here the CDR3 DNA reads TGTGCCAGCTCACAGGCTGAACAGGGGCGGAGAGAGCAGTACTTC. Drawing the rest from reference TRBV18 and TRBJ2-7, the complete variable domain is NAGVMQNPRHLVRRRGQEARLRCSPMKGHSHVYWYRQLPEEGLKFMVYLQKENIIDESGMPKERFSAEFPKEGPSILRIQQVVRGDSAAYFCASSQAEQGRREQYFGPGTRLTVT.

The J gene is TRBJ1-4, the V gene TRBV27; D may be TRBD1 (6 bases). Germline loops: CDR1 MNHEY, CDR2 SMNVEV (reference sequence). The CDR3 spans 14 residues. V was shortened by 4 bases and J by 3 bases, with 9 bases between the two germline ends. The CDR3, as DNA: TGTGCCAGCAGTTCCGGGACACCTAATGAAAAACTGTTTTTT. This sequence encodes CASSSGTPNEKLFF.

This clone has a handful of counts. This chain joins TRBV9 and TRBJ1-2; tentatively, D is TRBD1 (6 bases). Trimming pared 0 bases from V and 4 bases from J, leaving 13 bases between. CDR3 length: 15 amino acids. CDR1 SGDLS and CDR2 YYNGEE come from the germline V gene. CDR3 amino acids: CASSVAGAPSYGYTF. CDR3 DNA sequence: TGTGCCAGCAGCGTAGCAGGGGCCCCCTCCTATGGCTACACCTTC.

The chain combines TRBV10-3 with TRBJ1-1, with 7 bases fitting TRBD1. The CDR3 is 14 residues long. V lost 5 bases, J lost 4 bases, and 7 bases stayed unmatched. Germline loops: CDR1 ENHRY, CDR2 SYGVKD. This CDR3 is CAISTDRLITEAFF. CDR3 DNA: TGTGCCATCAGTACGGACAGGCTGATCACTGAAGCTTTCTTT.

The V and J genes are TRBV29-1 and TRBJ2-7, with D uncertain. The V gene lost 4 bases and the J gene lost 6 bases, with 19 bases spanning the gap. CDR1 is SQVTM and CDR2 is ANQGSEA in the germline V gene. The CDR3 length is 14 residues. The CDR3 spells CSVARPPGSSEQYF. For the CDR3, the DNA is TGCAGCGTTGCTCGACCACCCGGGTCGAGCGAGCAGTACTTC.

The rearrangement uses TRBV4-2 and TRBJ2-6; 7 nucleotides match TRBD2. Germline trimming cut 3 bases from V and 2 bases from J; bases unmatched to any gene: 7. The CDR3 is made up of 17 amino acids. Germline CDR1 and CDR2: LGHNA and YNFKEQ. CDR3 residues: CASSHTDAGAGANVLTF. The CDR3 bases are TGTGCCAGCAGCCATACTGATGCGGGGGCTGGGGCCAACGTCCTGACTTTC.

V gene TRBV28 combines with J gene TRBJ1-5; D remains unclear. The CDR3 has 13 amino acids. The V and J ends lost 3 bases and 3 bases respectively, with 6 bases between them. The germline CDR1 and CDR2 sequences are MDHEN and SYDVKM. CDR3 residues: CASSLSFNQPQHF. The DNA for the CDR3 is TGTGCCAGCAGTTTGAGCTTCAATCAGCCCCAGCATTTT.

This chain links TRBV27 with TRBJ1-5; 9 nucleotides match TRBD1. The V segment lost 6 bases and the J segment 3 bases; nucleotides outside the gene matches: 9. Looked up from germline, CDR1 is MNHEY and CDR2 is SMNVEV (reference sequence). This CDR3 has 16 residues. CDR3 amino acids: CASRTFGTGYNQPQHF. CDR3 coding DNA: TGTGCCAGCAGGACGTTTGGGACAGGGTACAATCAGCCCCAGCATTTT.

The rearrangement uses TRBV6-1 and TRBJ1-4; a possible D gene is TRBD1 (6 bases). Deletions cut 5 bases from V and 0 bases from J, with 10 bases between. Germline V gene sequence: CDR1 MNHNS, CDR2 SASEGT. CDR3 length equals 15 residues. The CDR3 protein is CASSPDRPTNEKLFF. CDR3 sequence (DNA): TGTGCCAGCAGTCCGGACAGACCAACTAATGAAAAACTGTTTTTT.

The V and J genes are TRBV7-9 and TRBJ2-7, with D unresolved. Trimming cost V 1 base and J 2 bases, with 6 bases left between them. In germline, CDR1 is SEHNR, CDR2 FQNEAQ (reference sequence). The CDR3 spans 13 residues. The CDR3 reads CASSLDTAYEQYF. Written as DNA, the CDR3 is TGTGCCAGCAGCTTAGACACAGCCTACGAGCAGTACTTC.

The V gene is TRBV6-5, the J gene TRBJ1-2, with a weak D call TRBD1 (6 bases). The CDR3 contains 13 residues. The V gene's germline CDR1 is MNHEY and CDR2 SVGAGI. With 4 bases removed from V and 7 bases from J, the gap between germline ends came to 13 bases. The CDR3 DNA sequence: TGTGCCAGCAGTTCGACCCACAGGGCTGGCTACACCTTC. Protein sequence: CASSSTHRAGYTF.

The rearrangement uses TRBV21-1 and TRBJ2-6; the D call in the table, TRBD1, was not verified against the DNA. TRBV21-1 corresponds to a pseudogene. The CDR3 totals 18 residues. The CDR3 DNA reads TGTGCCAGCAGCACCAGACAGGGGGCAAGGTCTGGGGCCAACGTCCTGACTTTC. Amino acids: CASSTRQGARSGANVLTF.

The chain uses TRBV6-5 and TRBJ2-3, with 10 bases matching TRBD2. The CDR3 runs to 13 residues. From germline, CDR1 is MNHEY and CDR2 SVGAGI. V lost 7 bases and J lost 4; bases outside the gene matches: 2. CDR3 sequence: CASNSGGADTQYF. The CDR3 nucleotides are TGTGCCAGCAACAGCGGGGGGGCAGATACGCAGTATTTT.

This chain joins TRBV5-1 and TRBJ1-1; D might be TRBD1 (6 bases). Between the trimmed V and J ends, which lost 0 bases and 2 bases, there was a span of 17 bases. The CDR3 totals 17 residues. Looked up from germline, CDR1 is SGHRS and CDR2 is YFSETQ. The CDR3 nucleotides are TGCGCCAGCAGCTTGGGCCAGAGGGGCAGGGGAAACACTGAAGCTTTCTTT. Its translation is CASSLGQRGRGNTEAFF.

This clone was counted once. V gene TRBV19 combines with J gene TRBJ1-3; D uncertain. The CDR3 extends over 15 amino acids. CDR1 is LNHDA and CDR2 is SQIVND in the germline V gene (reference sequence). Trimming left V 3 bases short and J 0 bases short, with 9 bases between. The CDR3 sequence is CASSISWSSGNTIYF. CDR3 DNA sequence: TGTGCCAGTAGTATTAGCTGGAGCTCTGGAAACACCATATATTTT.

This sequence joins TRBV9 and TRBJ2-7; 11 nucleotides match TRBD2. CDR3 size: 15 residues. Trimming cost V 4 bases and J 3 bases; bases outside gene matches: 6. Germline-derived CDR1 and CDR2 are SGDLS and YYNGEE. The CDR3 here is CASSRGTSGNYEQYF. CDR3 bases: TGTGCCAGCAGCAGGGGGACTAGCGGAAACTACGAGCAGTACTTC.

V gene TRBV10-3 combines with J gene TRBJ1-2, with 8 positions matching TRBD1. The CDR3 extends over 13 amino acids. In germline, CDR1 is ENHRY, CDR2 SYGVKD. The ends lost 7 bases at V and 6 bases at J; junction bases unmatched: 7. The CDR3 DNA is TGTGCCATCAACTTTGGACAGGGCGATGGCTACACCTTC. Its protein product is CAINFGQGDGYTF.

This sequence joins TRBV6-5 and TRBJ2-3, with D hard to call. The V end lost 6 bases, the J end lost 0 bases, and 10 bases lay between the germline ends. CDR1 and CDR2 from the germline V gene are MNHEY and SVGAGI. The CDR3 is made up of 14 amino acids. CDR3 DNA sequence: TGTGCCAGCAGCGAGCGACCTAGCACAGATACGCAGTATTTT. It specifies CASSERPSTDTQYF.

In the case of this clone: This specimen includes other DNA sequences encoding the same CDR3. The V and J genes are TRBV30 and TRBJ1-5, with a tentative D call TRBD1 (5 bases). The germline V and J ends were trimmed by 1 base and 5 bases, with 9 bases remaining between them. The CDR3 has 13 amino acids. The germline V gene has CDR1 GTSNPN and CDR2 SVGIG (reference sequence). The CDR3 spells CAWSGGGDQPQHF. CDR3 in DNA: TGTGCCTGGAGTGGAGGAGGGGATCAGCCCCAGCATTTT.

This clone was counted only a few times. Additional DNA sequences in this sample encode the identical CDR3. DNA of the CDR3: TGTGCCAGCAGTCGACAGGGGAATCAGCCCCAGCATTTT. This sequence encodes CASSRQGNQPQHF. This chain uses TRBV7-2 with TRBJ1-5; 8 positions agree with TRBD1. The germline V gene has CDR1 SGHTA and CDR2 FQGNSA. CDR3 length: 13 amino acids. Unmatched junction bases numbered 2, after V lost 6 bases and J lost 4 bases. The variable domain in full, completed from reference TRBV7-2 and TRBJ1-5, reads GAGVSQSPSNKVTEKGKDVELRCDPISGHTALYWYRQSLGQGLEFLIYFQGNSAPDKSGLPSDRFSAERTGGSVSTLTIQRTQQEDSAVYLCASSRQGNQPQHFGDGTRLSIL.

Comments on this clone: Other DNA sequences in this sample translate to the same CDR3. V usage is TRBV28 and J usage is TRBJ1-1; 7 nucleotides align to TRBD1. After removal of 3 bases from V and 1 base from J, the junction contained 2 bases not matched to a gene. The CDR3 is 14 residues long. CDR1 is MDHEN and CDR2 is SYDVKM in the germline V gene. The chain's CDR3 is CASSLGQQNTEAFF. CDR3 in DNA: TGTGCCAGCAGTTTGGGACAGCAGAACACTGAAGCTTTCTTT. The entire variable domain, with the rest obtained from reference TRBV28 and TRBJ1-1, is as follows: DVKVTQSSRYLVKRTGEKVFLECVQDMDHENMFWYRQDPGLGLRLIYFSYDVKMKEKGDIPEGYSVSREKKERFSLILESASTNQTSMYLCASSLGQQNTEAFFGQGTRLTVV.

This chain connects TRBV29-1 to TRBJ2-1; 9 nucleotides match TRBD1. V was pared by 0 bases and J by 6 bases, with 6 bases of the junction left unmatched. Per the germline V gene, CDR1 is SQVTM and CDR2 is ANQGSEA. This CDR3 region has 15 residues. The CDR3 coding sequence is TGCAGCGTTGAAGATCCCGGACAGGGGTTCAATGAGCAGTTCTTC. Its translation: CSVEDPGQGFNEQFF.

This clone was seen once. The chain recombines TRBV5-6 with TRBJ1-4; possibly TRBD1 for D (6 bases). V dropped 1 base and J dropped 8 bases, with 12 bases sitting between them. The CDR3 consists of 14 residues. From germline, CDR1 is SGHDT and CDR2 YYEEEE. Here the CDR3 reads CASSLSGAEEKLFF. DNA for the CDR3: TGTGCCAGCAGCTTGTCAGGGGCTGAGGAAAAACTGTTTTTT.